The next 28 T cell receptor beta chains were all read from a single sample in a study of blood T cell repertoires in COVID-19. Method: immunoSEQ multiplex PCR; TCRdb's copy keeps in-frame clones and lacks some. The data contain tens of thousands of clones, approximately 91% of them singletons. Sequencing input: peripheral blood. These receptors all stem from a man between 60 and 70 years old with COVID-19, enrolled during active disease.

This chain uses TRBV6-4 with TRBJ2-7; possible D gene TRBD1, 7 bases. The CDR3 is made up of 14 amino acids. The ends were cut back, 5 bases at V and 4 bases at J, with 15 bases in the middle. Germline V CDR1 and CDR2: MRHNA, SNTAGT. The CDR3 protein is CASSPSSGGYEQYF. The DNA of the CDR3 is TGTGCCAGCAGTCCCTCCTCAGGGGGGTACGAGCAGTACTTC.

The chain couples TRBV18 to TRBJ1-5; D is uncertain. The germline CDR1 and CDR2 sequences are KGHSH and LQKENI. The CDR3 contains 16 residues. Deletions cut 2 bases from V and 4 bases from J, with 15 bases between. The CDR3 region is CASSPFEGDSNQPQHF. Here the CDR3 DNA reads TGTGCCAGCTCACCATTTGAGGGTGATTCAAATCAGCCCCAGCATTTT. The whole variable domain, filled in from reference TRBV18 and TRBJ1-5, reads NAGVMQNPRHLVRRRGQEARLRCSPMKGHSHVYWYRQLPEEGLKFMVYLQKENIIDESGMPKERFSAEFPKEGPSILRIQQVVRGDSAAYFCASSPFEGDSNQPQHFGDGTRLSIL.

This sequence joins TRBV9 and TRBJ1-3; the D gene is possibly TRBD1 (6 bases). Germline V gene data show CDR1 as SGDLS and CDR2 as YYNGEE. The CDR3 covers 17 residues. V was cut by 4 bases and J by 4 bases, with 21 bases left in between. The CDR3 is CASSPIEVGDKGNTIYF. The CDR3 nucleotides read TGTGCCAGCAGCCCCATTGAGGTGGGGGACAAAGGAAACACCATATATTTT.

The chain combines TRBV3-1 (or the pseudogene TRBV3-2) with TRBJ2-5; 10 positions match TRBD1. The V gene's germline CDR1 is LGHDT and CDR2 YNNKEL (reference sequence). CDR3 length: 14 residues. J gave up 4 bases and V 4 bases, and 3 bases lay outside the gene matches. CDR3 in amino acids: CASSPRTGGETQYF. CDR3 DNA: TGTGCCAGCAGCCCTAGGACAGGGGGAGAGACCCAGTACTTC.

V usage is TRBV7-6 and J usage is TRBJ2-3; possible D gene TRBD2, 6 bases. Deletions cut 4 bases from V and 0 bases from J, with 14 bases between. Germline V lookup: CDR1 SGHVS, CDR2 FNYEAQ. This CDR3 is 16 amino acids long. The CDR3 coding sequence is TGTGCCAGCAGCTACGGGAGCGTAGCTAGCACAGATACGCAGTATTTT. It is translated as CASSYGSVASTDTQYF. The full variable domain, with the rest looked up from reference TRBV7-6 and TRBJ2-3, is GAGVSQSPRYKVTKRGQDVALRCDPISGHVSLYWYRQALGQGPEFLTYFNYEAQQDKSGLPNDRFSAERPEGSISTLTIQRTEQRDSAMYRCASSYGSVASTDTQYFGPGTRLTVL.

This chain uses TRBV20-1 with TRBJ1-2; D ambiguous. CDR1 is DFQATT, CDR2 SNEGSKA, per germline (reference sequence). The CDR3 totals 13 residues. V was pared by 3 bases and J by 2 bases, with 10 bases between. The CDR3 nucleotides are TGCAGTGCTAGTGTCGCAGGAAACTATGGCTACACCTTC. Its translation: CSASVAGNYGYTF.

The chain joins TRBV7-9 to TRBJ1-2, with D maybe TRBD1 (5 bases). This CDR3 is built from 14 residues. Looked up from germline, CDR1 is SEHNR and CDR2 is FQNEAQ (reference sequence). Deletions cut 2 bases from V and 2 bases from J, with 9 bases between. The DNA for the CDR3 is TGTGCCAGCAGCTTAATGCGGGACAACTATGGCTACACCTTC. Residues: CASSLMRDNYGYTF.

This clone is a singleton in its sample. This chain links TRBV2 with TRBJ2-5, with 7 bases matching TRBD2. J was trimmed by 2 bases and V by 8 bases; bases with no gene match: 8. CDR1 is SNHLY and CDR2 is FYNNEI in the germline V gene. The CDR3 consists of 14 residues. CDR3 DNA sequence: TGTGCCAGCGGGATTCTGGGGGGGCAAGAGACCCAGTACTTC. Residues: CASGILGGQETQYF.

The rearrangement links TRBV9 to TRBJ1-6; 7 nucleotides line up with TRBD1. The germline CDR1 and CDR2 sequences are SGDLS and YYNGEE. With V trimmed by 2 bases and J by 0 bases, 2 bases remained unmatched. CDR3 length: 16 amino acids. CDR3 sequence (DNA): TGTGCCAGCAGCGTTGCAGGGGGCTCCTATAATTCACCCCTCCACTTT. Protein: CASSVAGGSYNSPLHF.

The chain couples TRBV19 to TRBJ1-4; D is unclear. The J call may not be correct, given that the DNA end is closer to TRBJ2-2. The CDR3 loop spans 11 amino acids. Germline lookup yields CDR1 LNHDA and CDR2 SQIVND (reference sequence). This CDR3 reads CASSQGRELFF. The DNA of the CDR3 is TGTGCCAGTAGTCAAGGACGGGAGCTGTTTTTT.

The chain recombines TRBV6-5 with TRBJ1-6, with 9 bases identical to TRBD1. This CDR3 comprises 14 residues. With V trimmed by 6 bases and J by 16 bases, 13 bases remained unmatched. The V gene's germline CDR1 is MNHEY and CDR2 SVGAGI. The CDR3 spells CASSDRGSILSLHF. CDR3 DNA: TGTGCCAGCAGCGACAGGGGGTCAATATTGTCGCTCCACTTT.

The chain uses TRBV20-1 and TRBJ1-1; 9 nucleotides line up with TRBD1. With 3 bases clipped from V and 5 bases from J, the junction kept 7 bases outside the gene matches. Germline V gene lookup returns CDR1 DFQATT and CDR2 SNEGSKA (reference sequence). The CDR3 has 14 amino acids. CDR3 in amino acids: CSASSQGARTEAFF. The DNA of the CDR3 is TGCAGTGCTAGTTCACAGGGGGCGCGGACTGAAGCTTTCTTT.

The rearrangement links TRBV9 to TRBJ1-1; D ambiguous. The CDR3 consists of 14 residues. V lost 1 base and J 1 base, leaving 8 bases between the germline ends. Looked up from germline, CDR1 is SGDLS and CDR2 is YYNGEE. CDR3 region: CASSVHEGNTEAFF. The CDR3 DNA reads as TGTGCCAGCAGCGTACATGAGGGGAACACTGAAGCTTTCTTT. Supplemented by reference TRBV9 and TRBJ1-1, the full variable domain reads DSGVTQTPKHLITATGQRVTLRCSPRSGDLSVYWYQQSLDQGLQFLIQYYNGEERAKGNILERFSAQQFPDLHSELNLSSLELGDSALYFCASSVHEGNTEAFFGQGTRLTVV.

This chain links TRBV6-1 with TRBJ2-2; 11 positions match TRBD2. From germline, CDR1 is MNHNS and CDR2 SASEGT. The CDR3 covers 17 residues. After removal of 4 bases from V and 4 bases from J, the junction contained 8 bases not matched to a gene. This chain's CDR3 is CASSGLSGRAPTGELFF. The CDR3, as DNA: TGTGCCAGCAGTGGACTTAGCGGGAGGGCCCCCACCGGGGAGCTGTTTTTT.

The chain links TRBV14 to TRBJ1-1; possibly TRBD1 for D (6 bases). Germline V lookup: CDR1 SGHDN, CDR2 FVKESK. V lost 3 bases and J lost 4, with 18 bases in between. CDR3 length: 16 amino acids. The CDR3 DNA reads as TGTGCCAGCAGCCACCAGGGGATGTTTCGAGGCACTGAAGCTTTCTTT. This translates into CASSHQGMFRGTEAFF.

Here the CDR3 DNA reads TGTGCCAGCAGCACCGGGACAGGGGGCACAGATACGCAGTATTTT. Translated, it gives CASSTGTGGTDTQYF. V and J are TRBV2 and TRBJ2-3, with 10 bases matching TRBD1. The CDR3 spans 15 residues. V lost 6 bases to trimming and J lost 1 base; unmatched junction nucleotides: 4. Germline V gene sequence: CDR1 SNHLY, CDR2 FYNNEI.

V and J are TRBV4-1 and TRBJ2-5; 10 nucleotides match TRBD1. There are 17 residues in the CDR3. The germline V gene has CDR1 MGHRA and CDR2 YSYEKL. The junction had 5 bases not matched to a gene; V was cut back by 1 base and J by 0 bases. CDR3 nucleotides: TGCGCCAGCAGCCAAGGAGGACAGGGGGGCAACCAAGAGACCCAGTACTTC. This encodes CASSQGGQGGNQETQYF.

This chain links TRBV4-3 with TRBJ1-1; D is undetermined. Germline CDR1 reads LGHNA; CDR2 reads YSLEER. The CDR3 spans 15 residues. V gave up 0 bases and J gave up 1 base, with 9 bases separating them. CDR3 sequence: CASSQDHGGNTEAFF. The CDR3 coding sequence is TGCGCCAGCAGCCAAGATCATGGCGGGAACACTGAAGCTTTCTTT.

The J gene is TRBJ1-2, the V gene TRBV10-3, with 9 bases that match TRBD1. This CDR3 region has 14 residues. The trim removed 5 bases at V and 4 bases at J, leaving 5 bases unmatched. Germline V gene data show CDR1 as ENHRY and CDR2 as SYGVKD. CDR3 bases: TGTGCCATCAGTCAAGGGACAGGGTCCTATGGCTACACCTTC. As protein: CAISQGTGSYGYTF.

The genes are TRBV7-9 and TRBJ2-2; D unresolved. Trimming left V 0 bases short and J 6 bases short, with 5 bases between. Germline CDR1 and CDR2: SEHNR and FQNEAQ (reference sequence). The CDR3 spans 13 residues. The CDR3 nucleotides are TGTGCCAGCAGCTTAGCGCGTGCCGGGGAGCTGTTTTTT. Encoded protein: CASSLARAGELFF.

This clone was counted once. The V call is TRBV28, the J call TRBJ1-1; possible D gene TRBD1, 5 bases. The CDR3 covers 12 residues. From germline, CDR1 is MDHEN and CDR2 SYDVKM. Deletions cut 6 bases from V and 5 bases from J, with 10 bases between. The CDR3 spells CASSWGGTEAFF. The CDR3 region has the DNA TGTGCCAGCAGCTGGGGGGGAACTGAAGCTTTCTTT. The full variable domain, rest sourced from reference TRBV28 and TRBJ1-1, is DVKVTQSSRYLVKRTGEKVFLECVQDMDHENMFWYRQDPGLGLRLIYFSYDVKMKEKGDIPEGYSVSREKKERFSLILESASTNQTSMYLCASSWGGTEAFFGQGTRLTVV.

V gene TRBV6-5 combines with J gene TRBJ2-5; tentative D call: TRBD2 (6 bases). This CDR3 contains 14 residues. The germline CDR1 and CDR2 sequences are MNHEY and SVGAGI. V lost 10 bases, J lost 4 bases, and 19 bases lay in between. The CDR3 sequence is CATWASGRRETQYF. The DNA of the CDR3 is TGTGCCACCTGGGCGTCGGGGAGGCGAGAGACCCAGTACTTC.

The rearrangement links TRBV30 to TRBJ2-5; the match to TRBD1 covers 10 bases. CDR3 length equals 13 residues. CDR1 is GTSNPN, CDR2 SVGIG, per germline (reference sequence). V dropped 3 bases and J dropped 5; count of bases not matched to a gene: 3. The CDR3 bases are TGTGCCTGGAGGGGGACAGGGGTCGAGACCCAGTACTTC. Its protein product is CAWRGTGVETQYF. Combining the CDR3 with reference TRBV30 and TRBJ2-5 gives the whole variable domain SQTIHQWPATLVQPVGSPLSLECTVEGTSNPNLYWYRQAAGRGLQLLFYSVGIGQISSEVPQNLSASRPQDRQFILSSKKLLLSDSGFYLCAWRGTGVETQYFGPGTRLLVL.

The chain combines TRBV9 with TRBJ1-2; possibly TRBD1 for D (5 bases). The CDR3 runs 14 residues. Germline CDR1 reads SGDLS; CDR2 reads YYNGEE. The V end was cut by 0 bases, the J end by 6 bases, with 12 bases between. The chain's CDR3 is CASSVEGRTNGYTF. The CDR3 DNA is TGTGCCAGCAGCGTAGAAGGGAGGACAAATGGCTACACCTTC.

The CDR3 DNA reads as TGTGCCAGCAGCCCCGGGATCAGCACAGATACGCAGTATTTT. It encodes CASSPGISTDTQYF. This chain connects TRBV7-2 to TRBJ2-3, with a weak D call TRBD2 (5 bases). CDR3 length: 14 amino acids. Looked up from germline, CDR1 is SGHTA and CDR2 is FQGNSA. With 5 bases removed from V and 0 bases from J, the gap between germline ends came to 9 bases.

The chain employs TRBV18 and TRBJ1-2; 7 bases fit TRBD1. CDR3 length equals 13 residues. The germline V gene has CDR1 KGHSH and CDR2 LQKENI. V was clipped by 4 bases and J by 5 bases; unmatched bases: 4. The CDR3 protein is CASSQWDSYGYTF. The CDR3 DNA reads as TGTGCCAGCTCACAATGGGACAGTTATGGCTACACCTTC.

As concerns this clone: One end of the junction does not line up with germline, which may come from a read error. This rearrangement joins TRBV11-3 to TRBJ2-7; the match to TRBD1 covers 7 bases. The CDR3 covers 14 residues. In germline, CDR1 is SGHNT, CDR2 YENEEA. DNA of the CDR3: TGTGCCAGCAGTTTAGGGGGCGAGATCCGCGAGCAGTACTTC. Protein product: CASSLGGEIREQYF.

The rearrangement joins TRBV19 to TRBJ2-3; 7 bases map to TRBD1. This CDR3 is built from 15 residues. The germline CDR1 and CDR2 sequences are LNHDA and SQIVND (reference sequence). J was trimmed by 1 base and V by 1 base; bases with no gene match: 2. CDR3 region: CASSIAGGGTDTQYF. The CDR3, as DNA: TGTGCCAGTAGTATAGCAGGGGGTGGCACAGATACGCAGTATTTT.